The sequence of this TCR beta chain was determined in a study of CD8+ T cells in alopecia areata. Extracted RNA was reverse transcribed into cDNA, the sequencing template. The method was immunoSEQ multiplex PCR; TCRdb's version includes in-frame clones alone and lacks a portion of them. The sample includes under 130,000 clones, approximately 52% of them seen just once. Comment on this clone: Its specificity is unknown.

Trimming removed 0 bases from V and 1 base from J; junction bases left unmatched: 1. Germline V gene lookup returns CDR1 SGHRS and CDR2 YFSETQ. This CDR3 contains 16 residues. The study's findings and limits: Alopecia totalis/universalis scalp especially showed more expanded CD8+ clones than normal scalp.

The sample consisted of CD4+ T cells sorted from blood. This receptor was taken from a human donor in good health. The rearrangement joins TRBV5-1 to TRBJ1-6, with 7 bases matching TRBD1. In DNA, the CDR3 is TGCGCCAGCAGCTTGGACAGGGGATCCTATAATTCACCCCTCCACTTT. Encoded protein: CASSLDRGSYNSPLHF.